Detailed here is one T cell receptor (beta chain). The protocol was immunoSEQ multiplex PCR, while the TCRdb copy is restricted to in-frame clones and leaves out a portion. The table records roughly 88,000 clones, approximately 80% of them present only once. The sample belongs to a study of blood T cell repertoires in COVID-19. The CDR3 sequence is 14 residues long. The V segment lost 2 bases and the J segment 7 bases; nucleotides outside the gene matches: 7. Germline loops: CDR1 LGHNT, CDR2 FRNRAP. The chain is built from TRBV12-5 and TRBJ1-2; TRBD1 aligns across 7 bases. The sequence was collected from a woman at least 80 years old with acute or convalescent COVID-19. Source material: peripheral blood. The CDR3 DNA reads TGTGCTAGTGGTTTGCAGGGGGGCCTCTTTGGCTACACCTTC. Protein product: CASGLQGGLFGYTF. Full variable domain (remainder filled in from reference TRBV12-5 and TRBJ1-2): DARVTQTPRHKVTEMGQEVTMRCQPILGHNTVFWYRQTMMQGLELLAYFRNRAPLDDSGMPKDRFSAEMPDATLATLKIQPSEPRDSAVYFCASGLQGGLFGYTFGSGTRLTVV.